These 3 T cell receptor beta chains originate from one sample sequenced in a study of T-cell reconstitution after alpha-beta-depleted transplantation in children. Using unique molecular identifiers, the investigators prepared the TCRbeta library. Via MiXCR, TCRdb re-called the PCR reads, giving one row per CDR3 protein. Altogether hundreds of thousands of distinct CDR3 sequences are present, about 11% being singletons, with the ten largest covering over 2.5%. The source material was PBMCs from the stem cell graft donor, sampled from the stem cell graft. These receptors all come from a human donor who donated a stem cell graft to a child with acute lymphoblastic leukemia.

Regarding this clonotype: This may be a read error, as it is one base from a much larger clone. V usage is TRBV5-1 and J usage is TRBJ2-3, with 9 bases aligning to TRBD1. In germline, CDR1 is SGHRS, CDR2 YFSETQ. The length of the CDR3 is 14 residues. CDR3 in amino acids: CASSWDRATATQYF. The CDR3, as DNA: TGCGCCAGCAGCTGGGACAGGGCTACAGCTACGCAGTATTTT.

This clonotype was seen at least ten times. The chain recombines TRBV10-3 with TRBJ1-3, with a weak D call TRBD1 (6 bases). Germline values: CDR1 ENHRY, CDR2 SYGVKD. With 4 bases removed from V and 2 bases from J, the gap between germline ends came to 18 bases. This CDR3 is 17 amino acids long. The DNA for the CDR3 is TGTGCCATCAGTGGGGGAGGATCGGACAGAGCTGGAAACACCATATATTTT. As protein: CAISGGGSDRAGNTIYF.

This clonotype was seen many times. The chain links TRBV6-5 to TRBJ2-5; 7 nucleotides line up with TRBD1. The V gene end was trimmed by 2 bases and the J gene end by 0 bases; junction bases not matched to a gene: 3. The CDR3 sequence is 15 residues long. Germline CDR1 MNHEY, CDR2 SVGAGI. The CDR3 protein is CASSYTGTDQETQYF. The CDR3 bases are TGTGCCAGCAGTTACACGGGGACAGACCAAGAGACCCAGTACTTC.